This T cell receptor (beta chain) was sequenced in a study of blood T cell repertoires in COVID-19. Trimming removed 3 bases at V and 0 bases at J, with 6 bases between. The CDR3 is 14 residues long. The germline CDR1 and CDR2 sequences are MNHEY and SMNVEV (reference sequence). Sequencing used immunoSEQ multiplex PCR; TCRdb keeps in-frame clones, though not all of them. The profile shows over 200,000 clones, approximately 89% of them singletons. This chain uses TRBV27 with TRBJ1-5; D ambiguous. The TCR sequence derives from a woman aged 40 to 50 with acute COVID-19. The sequencing sample was made of PBMCs or T cells enriched from blood (not recorded which). In DNA form, the CDR3 reads TGTGCCAGCAGTTTTCCCTATAGCAATCAGCCCCAGCATTTT. Protein product: CASSFPYSNQPQHF.